This T cell receptor beta chain came from a study of shared clonotypes between healthy human individuals (dated by TCRdb to about 2020). With respect to the entire study: Three men and two women, aged 18 to 49 years, made up the cohort. For each donor, CD4 naive and CD4 memory were each run on three plates, CD8 naive on two plates, and CD8 memory on one plate. The study deeply sequenced blood TCR repertoires of five healthy adults to estimate repertoire size and the extent of clonotype sharing between individuals. To increase sequencing depth and limit assay-specific biases, TCR repertoire library preparation and sequencing were carried out by different laboratories using diverse techniques. Leukapheresis yielded between about 0.85 and 10 billion PBMCs per donor. The study at large found these results: Estimated clonotype richness was generally larger for naive than for memory subsets. Sampling was restricted to blood, and TCR repertoires in tissues likely differ from the TCR repertoires found in blood. Even with the large sequencing depth, rarefaction of the sorted-subset datasets indicated that sequencing was incomplete. Based on pairwise subsampling, the degree of clonotype sharing among donors was expected to be affected by sequencing depth. The genetic and exposure-history diversity represented was limited by the small number of donors. Across several donors, roughly 5.1% of naive CD4, roughly 3.5% of naive CD8, about 2.3% of memory CD4, and 0.4% of memory CD8 clonotypes were shared. Higher generation probabilities were observed for clonotypes shared by all four sorted-subset donors than for non-shared clonotypes.

The germline ends are 12 bases apart after V is trimmed by 2 bases and J by 7 bases. The CDR3 runs 14 residues from the cysteine to the phenylalanine. Just CDR3 DNA is preserved here, 42 bases in frame from base 1. From a lookup of the germline V gene, CDR1 and CDR2 are SGHRS and YFSETQ. Donors were healthy HIV-negative adults with no recently reported acute infections or vaccinations. Every donor was a Caucasian adult living in Nashville, Tennessee, USA. CD4+ T cells were enriched through magnetic negative selection, after which naive cells were positively selected on CD45RA and the remaining negative fraction served as the memory subset. Blood was obtained by leukapheresis, after which PBMCs were separated by Ficoll-Histopaque density gradient centrifugation and cryopreserved in liquid nitrogen vapor phase. Analytical flow cytometry was used to check the purity and quantity of each magnetically sorted T cell population. Genomic DNA was isolated from each sorted fraction and quantified by UV absorbance on a Nanodrop 2000c.

This clone was detected many times. Its antigen is unknown. No base quality values were provided; no much bigger clone lies one nucleotide off. Using the deep immunoSEQ assay, multiplex PCR amplified TCR CDR3 regions from genomic DNA. Genomic DNA extracted from each cell subset was distributed evenly over all wells of several immunoSEQ 96-well plates, and each plate served as one replicate. For sorted subsets, roughly 190 ng of genomic DNA, equivalent to about 30,000 T cell genomes, went into each replicate PCR. Purified libraries were quantified with a Qubit 3.0 fluorometer, sized on a Bioanalyzer 2100, and re-quantified with the KAPA Library Quantification kit. Every immunoSEQ 96-well plate was sequenced on a separate single-read 150-cycle Illumina NextSeq 550 flow cell. As for the original processing: Because the immunoSEQ output held only junctional sequences and lacked quality scores, the filtering could not match the filtering applied to full-length reads. Sequences were annotated with PyIR, a Python wrapper for IgBLAST v1.9, and V/J genes and CDR3 were assigned using IMGT germline references. Reads with weak V/J assignments (E-value above 1e-6), missing CDR3, stop codons, out-of-frame junctions, or ambiguous translated residues were removed. A V3J clonotype was defined by an identical inferred V gene, J gene, and CDR3 amino acid sequence. Percentage overlap between repertoires was calculated by dividing the number of shared unique clonotypes by the size of the smaller repertoire. Richness of each repertoire was evaluated using RTK rarefaction, the Chao1 estimator, and Recon v2.1 estimates of unobserved clonotypes. For all TCRbeta clonotypes obtained by the gDNA method from several donors, generation probabilities were computed with OLGA. In its TCRdb copy, this immuneACCESS table keeps in-frame sequences only and misses some clones. Where compared with another copy, unresolved V genes explain less than half of these, and the others have no known cause. D and trimming were read from the DNA, whereas the V and J calls and clone size are those reported in that table. This sample gives more than 850,000 clones in total; more than 75% of them show up just once. Approximately 0.52% of the sample goes to the ten largest clones.

The specimen was memory CD4+ T cells from PBMCs. The cell subset or site label corresponds to: CD45RA-negative fraction. Recombination joined TRBV5-1 with TRBJ1-4; too little of a D gene remains to name it. This receptor was taken from a man aged 18 to 30 in good health. Some clones in this sample may be carry-over from other donors' samples. The CDR3 has the sequence CASSFGGSAEKLFF. The base sequence is TGCGCCAGCAGCTTCGGAGGGTCGGCTGAAAAACTGTTTTTT. The variable domain in full, with residues beyond the CDR3 obtained from the reference TRBV5-1 and TRBJ1-4 genes, is KAGVTQTPRYLIKTRGQQVTLSCSPISGHRSVSWYQQTPGQGLQFLFEYFSETQRNKGNFPGRFSGRQFSNSRSEMNVSTLELGDSALYLCASSFGGSAEKLFFGSGTQLSVL.